The 8 T cell receptor beta chains presented below share a single source sample, sequenced in a study of T cell responses to AZD1222 COVID-19 vaccine. Produced via immunoSEQ multiplex PCR; TCRdb's table is partial and in-frame only. The table has roughly 70,000 clones, 85% seen once. The input for sequencing was peripheral blood, taken on day 0 of AZD1222 vaccination. The receptor set was obtained from an adult in good health.

This clone occurred once. The chain carries TRBV19 and TRBJ2-1; 7 positions match TRBD1. CDR3 length equals 16 residues. Germline lookup yields CDR1 LNHDA and CDR2 SQIVND (reference sequence). J lost 1 base, V lost 7 bases, and 10 bases had no gene match. CDR3 in DNA: TGTGCCAGTAATTCCCCCCAGGGACAGTCCTACAATGAGCAGTTCTTC. Its protein product is CASNSPQGQSYNEQFF.

J is TRBJ1-2 and V is TRBV11-3, with 7 nucleotides matching TRBD1. The CDR3 has 15 residues. The germline CDR1 and CDR2 sequences are SGHNT and YENEEA. V lost 5 bases and J lost 7; bases outside the gene matches: 13. This chain's CDR3 is CASSPNPTGLGGYTF. The CDR3 DNA reads TGTGCCAGCAGCCCCAACCCGACAGGGTTGGGTGGCTACACCTTC.

The chain joins TRBV19 to TRBJ1-5; D not resolved. Between the trimmed V and J ends, which lost 3 bases and 1 base, there was a span of 13 bases. CDR1 LNHDA and CDR2 SQIVND come from the germline V gene (reference sequence). This CDR3 region has 16 residues. The CDR3 reads CASSIKWGGSNQPQHF. The CDR3, as DNA: TGTGCCAGTAGTATTAAATGGGGAGGAAGCAATCAGCCCCAGCATTTT. The variable domain in full, completed from reference TRBV19 and TRBJ1-5, reads DGGITQSPKYLFRKEGQNVTLSCEQNLNHDAMYWYRQDPGQGLRLIYYSQIVNDFQKGDIAEGYSVSREKKESFPLTVTSAQKNPTAFYLCASSIKWGGSNQPQHFGDGTRLSIL.

V gene TRBV6-5 combines with J gene TRBJ1-2; weak D call: TRBD1 (6 bases). The V end was cut by 3 bases, the J end by 8 bases, with 13 bases between. The germline V gene encodes CDR1 MNHEY and CDR2 SVGAGI. The CDR3 runs 13 residues. The CDR3 region has the DNA TGTGCCAGCAGTTATAACCAGGGGCTCGGCTACACCTTC. Amino acid sequence: CASSYNQGLGYTF.

This chain connects TRBV30 to TRBJ1-2; TRBD1 agrees at 9 bases. There are 14 residues in the CDR3. Trimming at V came to 3 bases and at J to 4 bases, leaving 6 bases not matched to a gene. Germline assignment: CDR1 GTSNPN and CDR2 SVGIG (reference sequence). The CDR3 bases are TGTGCCTGGAGGGGGACAGGGACCGTCTATGGCTACACCTTC. This translates into CAWRGTGTVYGYTF.

This chain uses TRBV3-1 (or the pseudogene TRBV3-2) with TRBJ2-5; D remains ambiguous. Germline loops: CDR1 LGHDT, CDR2 YNNKEL (reference sequence). V lost 0 bases and J lost 5, with 4 bases in between. The CDR3 is 12 amino acids. The CDR3 here is CASSQDGETQYF. CDR3 nucleotide sequence: TGTGCCAGCAGCCAAGATGGGGAGACCCAGTACTTC.

This CDR3 is CASSLAGTGTYEQYF. CDR3 DNA: TGTGCCAGCAGCCTAGCCGGGACAGGGACCTACGAGCAGTACTTC. The gene calls are TRBV28 and TRBJ2-7; 9 bases line up with TRBD1. The CDR3 extends over 15 amino acids. The germline V gene has CDR1 MDHEN and CDR2 SYDVKM. V gave up 6 bases and J gave up 2 bases; unmatched junction bases: 8.

CDR3 loop: CASSPPTENYGYTF. The CDR3 DNA sequence: TGTGCCAGCAGCCCACCGACAGAAAACTATGGCTACACCTTC. The chain links TRBV7-9 to TRBJ1-2, with D possibly matching TRBD1 (5 bases). The germline gives CDR1 SEHNR, CDR2 FQNEAQ (reference sequence). V shed 5 bases and J shed 2 bases, with 12 bases lying between them. The CDR3 is made up of 14 amino acids.